The 32 T cell receptor beta chains given below trace back to one sample, sequenced in a study of T cells after yellow fever vaccination. TCRdb re-called the 5' RACE reads with MiXCR, one entry per CDR3 protein. The data contain hundreds of thousands of distinct CDR3 sequences, approximately 13% of them seen just once; the ten biggest clones take up around an eighth. This sample comprised PBMCs, obtained on the day of the yellow fever booster vaccination. The receptor source for this set is a man aged 30 to 45 who received the YFV17D yellow fever vaccine.

The CDR3 DNA is TGCGCCAGCAGCTTGTTGCCGGGGGCTGGAGGGGCCAACGTCCTGACTTTC. Protein product: CASSLLPGAGGANVLTF. This chain connects TRBV5-1 to TRBJ2-6, with D possibly being TRBD1 or TRBD2 (6 bases each). Germline V gene data show CDR1 as SGHRS and CDR2 as YFSETQ. The length of the CDR3 is 17 residues. V gave up 1 base and J gave up 4 bases, with 15 bases separating them.

Here the CDR3 reads CSATPLSSASSYEQYF. Written as DNA, the CDR3 is TGCAGTGCGACCCCTCTATCCAGCGCGAGCTCCTACGAGCAGTACTTC. This chain joins TRBV20-1 and TRBJ2-7; no definite D call. The CDR3 is 16 residues long. Germline CDR1 reads DFQATT; CDR2 reads SNEGSKA (reference sequence). With 6 bases removed from V and 0 bases from J, the gap between germline ends came to 21 bases.

This clonotype was seen a handful of times. The chain uses TRBV7-2 and TRBJ2-7; D not certain. With 4 bases removed from V and 2 bases from J, the gap between germline ends came to 12 bases. The germline V gene encodes CDR1 SGHTA and CDR2 FQGNSA. The CDR3 spans 14 residues. As DNA, the CDR3 is TGTGCCAGCAGCTCCAGGAACGGCCCCTACGAGCAGTACTTC. The encoded protein is CASSSRNGPYEQYF.

The DNA of the CDR3 is TGCGCCAGCAGCCAAGAAAGGGGACAGGGTTCTGAGCAGTTCTTC. Translating gives CASSQERGQGSEQFF. The gene calls are TRBV4-3 and TRBJ2-1; 9 bases fit TRBD1. Germline-derived CDR1 and CDR2 are LGHNA and YSLEER. The junction had 6 bases not matched to a gene; V was cut back by 0 bases and J by 9 bases. CDR3 length: 15 residues.

There are a few counts of this clonotype. The V gene is TRBV20-1, the J gene TRBJ2-1; possibly TRBD1 for D (5 bases). Per germline, CDR1 DFQATT and CDR2 SNEGSKA (reference sequence). The CDR3 covers 15 residues. V was cut by 6 bases and J by 9 bases, with 24 bases left in between. This CDR3 reads CSAGVLRMGNVEQFF. The CDR3 region has the DNA TGCAGTGCAGGGGTTTTGCGGATGGGGAACGTTGAGCAGTTCTTC.

The V gene is TRBV11-3, the J gene TRBJ2-1; 8 bases align to TRBD1. Germline trimming cut 4 bases from V and 0 bases from J; bases unmatched to any gene: 5. Germline V gene lookup returns CDR1 SGHNT and CDR2 YENEEA. This CDR3 has 16 residues. DNA for the CDR3: TGTGCCAGCAGCTCGACAGGGGACAGCTCCTACAATGAGCAGTTCTTC. Translated: CASSSTGDSSYNEQFF.

This clonotype has only a few counts. CDR3 in DNA: TGCGCCAGCAGCTTGGGCCCTCCAGGGGCCAATTCACCCCTCCACTTT. As protein: CASSLGPPGANSPLHF. The rearrangement links TRBV5-1 to TRBJ1-6, with a possible D match to TRBD1 (6 bases). V lost 0 bases and J 7 bases, leaving 14 bases between the germline ends. Germline CDR1 and CDR2: SGHRS and YFSETQ. This CDR3 spans 16 amino acids.

The V call is TRBV20-1, the J call TRBJ2-3; no firm D call. Germline-derived CDR1 and CDR2 are DFQATT and SNEGSKA (reference sequence). V lost 7 bases, J lost 5 bases, and 10 bases lay in between. There are 11 residues in the CDR3. CDR3 in amino acids: CSGVTGDTQYF. In DNA form, the CDR3 reads TGCAGTGGGGTAACTGGAGATACGCAGTATTTT.

V is TRBV5-1 and J is TRBJ2-1; perhaps TRBD1 as D (6 bases). Trimming pared 4 bases from V and 0 bases from J, leaving 11 bases between. CDR3 size: 15 residues. The germline V gene has CDR1 SGHRS and CDR2 YFSETQ. The CDR3 nucleotides read TGCGCCAGCAGCCCTCGACAGGACTCCTACAATGAGCAGTTCTTC. Protein sequence: CASSPRQDSYNEQFF.

In its sample, this clonotype was seen a few times. The chain links TRBV2 to TRBJ1-1; D is possibly TRBD1 (6 bases). This CDR3 is built from 14 residues. CDR1 is SNHLY and CDR2 is FYNNEI in the germline V gene. The V end lost 3 bases, the J end lost 5 bases, and 13 bases lay between the germline ends. The CDR3 here is CASSESGRGTEAFF. As DNA, the CDR3 is TGTGCCAGCAGTGAGTCGGGTAGGGGGACTGAAGCTTTCTTT. The whole variable domain, filled in from reference TRBV2 and TRBJ1-1, reads EPEVTQTPSHQVTQMGQEVILRCVPISNHLYFYWYRQILGQKVEFLVSFYNNEISEKSEIFDDQFSVERPDGSNFTLKIRSTKLEDSAMYFCASSESGRGTEAFFGQGTRLTVV.

The rearrangement links TRBV30 to TRBJ2-5; 13 bases line up with TRBD2. Germline CDR1 and CDR2: GTSNPN and SVGIG (reference sequence). CDR3 size: 15 residues. The junction had 5 bases not matched to a gene; V was cut back by 2 bases and J by 5 bases. CDR3 DNA sequence: TGTGCCTGGAGTTGGACTAGCGGGAGAGGTGAGACCCAGTACTTC. Protein sequence: CAWSWTSGRGETQYF.

This clonotype turned up a few times. The V and J genes are TRBV12-3 or TRBV12-4 and TRBJ2-3; a weak D match, TRBD1 (6 bases). The CDR3 length is 14 residues. Trimming stripped 5 bases from V and 2 bases from J, with 11 bases between. The CDR3 here is CASSAQGPTDTQYF. The CDR3 nucleotides are TGTGCCAGCAGTGCACAGGGCCCCACAGATACGCAGTATTTT.

This rearrangement joins TRBV30 to TRBJ1-2; D not resolved. Germline V gene data show CDR1 as GTSNPN and CDR2 as SVGIG (reference sequence). The CDR3 consists of 12 residues. V shed 2 bases and J shed 8 bases, with 12 bases lying between them. CDR3 DNA sequence: TGTGCCTGGAGTTTAAATACGGGAGGCTACACCTTC. Translated: CAWSLNTGGYTF.

There are a few counts of this clonotype. V and J are TRBV4-3 and TRBJ1-3; a possible D gene is TRBD1 (6 bases). Trimming removed 0 bases from V and 2 bases from J, with 8 bases in between. Germline V lookup: CDR1 LGHNA, CDR2 YSLEER. CDR3 size: 15 residues. CDR3 in DNA: TGCGCCAGCAGCCAAGAAGGACAGACTGGAAACACCATATATTTT. Its protein is CASSQEGQTGNTIYF.

This clonotype was picked up a small number of times. The rearrangement links TRBV14 to TRBJ2-7; D uncertain. Germline V gene data show CDR1 as SGHDN and CDR2 as FVKESK. The CDR3 consists of 12 residues. Trimming shortened V by 0 bases and J by 11 bases, and 11 bases separated the two germline ends. Here the CDR3 reads CASSQDRVREYF. The CDR3 coding sequence is TGTGCCAGCAGCCAAGATCGGGTAAGGGAGTACTTC. Based on the CDR3 plus reference TRBV14 and TRBJ2-7, the full variable domain is EAGVTQFPSHSVIEKGQTVTLRCDPISGHDNLYWYRRVMGKEIKFLLHFVKESKQDESGMPNNRFLAERTGGTYSTLKVQPAELEDSGVYFCASSQDRVREYFGPGTRLTVT.

This clonotype appeared a few times. The chain recombines TRBV5-1 with TRBJ1-2; weak D call: TRBD1 (5 bases). V gave up 1 base and J gave up 5 bases, with 18 bases separating them. This CDR3 comprises 16 residues. CDR1 is SGHRS and CDR2 is YFSETQ in the germline V gene. The CDR3 loop reads CASSLNPVRQNYGYTF. The CDR3 DNA sequence: TGCGCCAGCAGCTTGAATCCCGTTCGACAGAATTATGGCTACACCTTC.

V and J are TRBV5-1 and TRBJ2-7, with unresolved D. The V end was cut by 0 bases, the J end by 3 bases, with 13 bases between. The CDR3 contains 15 residues. Germline V gene lookup returns CDR1 SGHRS and CDR2 YFSETQ. CDR3 sequence reads: CASSLVATPGYEQYF. The CDR3 DNA sequence: TGCGCCAGCAGCTTGGTGGCTACTCCTGGCTACGAGCAGTACTTC.

This clonotype turned up a few times. This chain connects TRBV19 to TRBJ1-2; D gene unclear. The CDR3 is made up of 14 amino acids. CDR1 is LNHDA, CDR2 SQIVND, per germline (reference sequence). V lost 4 bases to trimming and J lost 4 bases, with 13 bases between them. CDR3: CASSTNSEIYGYTF. For the CDR3, the DNA is TGTGCCAGTAGTACAAATTCGGAGATCTATGGCTACACCTTC.

The V and J genes are TRBV19 and TRBJ2-2; D is unclear. With 7 bases removed from V and 1 base from J, the gap between germline ends came to 10 bases. Germline CDR1 is LNHDA and CDR2 is SQIVND (reference sequence). CDR3 length: 14 residues. The CDR3 protein is CASMDRVNTGELFF. The CDR3 DNA reads as TGTGCCAGTATGGATAGGGTGAACACCGGGGAGCTGTTTTTT.

The chain recombines TRBV12-3 or TRBV12-4 with TRBJ2-2, with 11 positions matching TRBD2. J lost 4 bases, V lost 6 bases, and 4 bases had no gene match. The CDR3 contains 15 residues. The DNA of the CDR3 is TGTGCCAGCAGGTTACTAGCGGGAGTCACCGGGGAGCTGTTTTTT. Amino acids: CASRLLAGVTGELFF.

The rearrangement links TRBV20-1 to TRBJ2-2, with D tentatively TRBD2 (6 bases). The CDR3 loop spans 15 amino acids. Germline CDR1 reads DFQATT; CDR2 reads SNEGSKA (reference sequence). V lost 3 bases to trimming and J lost 5 bases, with 16 bases between them. CDR3 residues: CSARSGLFTTGELFF. The CDR3 DNA is TGCAGTGCTAGGTCGGGACTGTTTACAACCGGGGAGCTGTTTTTT.

This clonotype has only a few counts. This rearrangement joins TRBV20-1 to TRBJ2-5; 10 nucleotides agree with TRBD2. Trimming at V came to 2 bases and at J to 2 bases, leaving 8 bases not matched to a gene. This CDR3 comprises 16 residues. Per the germline V gene, CDR1 is DFQATT and CDR2 is SNEGSKA (reference sequence). Written as DNA, the CDR3 is TGCAGTGCTAGACCTACTAGCGGGACACTGCAAGAGACCCAGTACTTC. Protein: CSARPTSGTLQETQYF.

The sample holds a few counts of this clonotype. This chain uses TRBV6-1 with TRBJ2-7; TRBD1 or TRBD2 may be the D gene (5 bases each). Trimming took off 6 bases at V and 2 bases at J, with 20 bases between the two ends. This CDR3 comprises 16 residues. Germline V gene lookup returns CDR1 MNHNS and CDR2 SASEGT. The CDR3 loop reads CASRRLSGTATYEQYF. CDR3 DNA sequence: TGTGCCAGCAGACGCCTCTCCGGGACGGCAACCTACGAGCAGTACTTC.

This clonotype was found a few times. The chain carries TRBV2 and TRBJ2-2; the match to TRBD2 covers 10 bases. Germline V gene data show CDR1 as SNHLY and CDR2 as FYNNEI. V was pared by 6 bases and J by 4 bases, with 14 bases of the junction left unmatched. The CDR3 extends over 18 amino acids. CDR3 DNA: TGTGCCAGCAGGGCCGGAGTAGCGGGAGGTCTGGGCACCGGGGAGCTGTTTTTT. It specifies CASRAGVAGGLGTGELFF.

In its sample, this clonotype was seen a few times. V and J are TRBV9 and TRBJ1-5; D unclear. V was clipped by 0 bases and J by 10 bases, with 14 bases between them. This CDR3 has 14 residues. Per germline, CDR1 SGDLS and CDR2 YYNGEE. In DNA form, the CDR3 reads TGTGCCAGCAGCGTAGAGCCAGCTAAGCGTCCCCAGCATTTT. It is translated as CASSVEPAKRPQHF.

Only a few counts were recorded for this clonotype. The rearrangement joins TRBV20-1 to TRBJ2-7; 7 bases align to TRBD2. This CDR3 region has 13 residues. CDR1 is DFQATT and CDR2 is SNEGSKA in the germline V gene (reference sequence). The V segment lost 4 bases and the J segment 7 bases; nucleotides outside the gene matches: 10. CDR3 residues: CSAMGGLDWEQYF. The DNA of the CDR3 is TGCAGTGCTATGGGAGGACTAGATTGGGAGCAGTACTTC.

This chain connects TRBV10-1 to TRBJ2-1; 7 bases align to TRBD1. V trimming: 8 bases; J trimming: 5 bases; junction bases outside the gene matches: 9. In germline, CDR1 is WNHNN, CDR2 SYGVQD (reference sequence). CDR3 length: 14 residues. CDR3 coding DNA: TGCGCCAGCCAAGCGACAGGGATAAACAATGAGCAGTTCTTC. It specifies CASQATGINNEQFF.

There are a few counts of this clonotype. CDR3 sequence: CASSRGPQPYEQYF. The CDR3, as DNA: TGTGCCAGCAGTCGCGGGCCACAGCCTTACGAGCAGTACTTC. The chain recombines TRBV6-1 with TRBJ2-7; the D gene is possibly TRBD2 (5 bases). Germline lookup yields CDR1 MNHNS and CDR2 SASEGT. There are 14 residues in the CDR3. V gave up 5 bases and J gave up 4 bases, with 15 bases separating them.

The V and J genes are TRBV24-1 and TRBJ1-5, with TRBD1 as a possible D gene (5 bases). Trimming cost V 4 bases and J 6 bases, with 12 bases left between them. The germline gives CDR1 KGHDR, CDR2 SFDVKD. This CDR3 is built from 14 residues. CDR3 in amino acids: CATSEGGAGQPQHF. Here the CDR3 DNA reads TGTGCCACCAGTGAAGGAGGGGCGGGTCAGCCCCAGCATTTT.

This clonotype was observed a handful of times. The chain joins TRBV20-1 to TRBJ2-1; 13 positions agree with TRBD2. Losses at the gene ends were 5 bases for V and 13 bases for J; bases not matched to a gene: 8. This CDR3 is built from 13 residues. The germline gives CDR1 DFQATT, CDR2 SNEGSKA (reference sequence). The CDR3 DNA follows: TGCAGTGCTCGACCCACTAGCGGGAGGGGACAGTTCTTC. Its protein is CSARPTSGRGQFF.

The chain has TRBV5-1 and TRBJ2-2; D unclear. Germline assignment: CDR1 SGHRS and CDR2 YFSETQ. The CDR3 is 14 residues long. Trimming removed 2 bases from V and 7 bases from J, with 12 bases in between. The CDR3 region has the DNA TGCGCCAGCAGCTTCGAGTTGACGGTCGGGGAGCTGTTTTTT. This codes for CASSFELTVGELFF.

This clonotype appeared a few times. This chain joins TRBV9 and TRBJ2-5; D unresolved. This CDR3 is built from 15 residues. Looked up from germline, CDR1 is SGDLS and CDR2 is YYNGEE. V was clipped by 4 bases and J by 5 bases, with 18 bases between them. The CDR3 spells CASSSLPDGWETQYF. CDR3 DNA: TGTGCCAGCAGCTCCCTGCCCGACGGGTGGGAGACCCAGTACTTC.